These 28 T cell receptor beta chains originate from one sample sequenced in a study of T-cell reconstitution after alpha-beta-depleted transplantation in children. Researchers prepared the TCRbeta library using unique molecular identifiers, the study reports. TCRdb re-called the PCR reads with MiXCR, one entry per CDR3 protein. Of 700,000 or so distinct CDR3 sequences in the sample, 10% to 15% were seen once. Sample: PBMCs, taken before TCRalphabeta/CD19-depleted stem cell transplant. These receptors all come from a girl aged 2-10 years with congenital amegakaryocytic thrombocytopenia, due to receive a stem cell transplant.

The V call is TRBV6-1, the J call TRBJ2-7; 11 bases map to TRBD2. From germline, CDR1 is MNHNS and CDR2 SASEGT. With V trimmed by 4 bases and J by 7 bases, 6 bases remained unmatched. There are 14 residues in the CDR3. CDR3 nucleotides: TGTGCCAGCAGTGGACTAGCGGGGAGTAAAGAGCAGTACTTC. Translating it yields CASSGLAGSKEQYF.

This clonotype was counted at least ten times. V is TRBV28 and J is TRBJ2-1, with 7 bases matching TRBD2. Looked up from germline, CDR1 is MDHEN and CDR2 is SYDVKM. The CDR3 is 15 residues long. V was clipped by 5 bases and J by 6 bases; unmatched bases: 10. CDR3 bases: TGTGCCAGCAGTGAACTAAGCGGGAAGGTCAATGAGCAGTTCTTC. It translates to CASSELSGKVNEQFF.

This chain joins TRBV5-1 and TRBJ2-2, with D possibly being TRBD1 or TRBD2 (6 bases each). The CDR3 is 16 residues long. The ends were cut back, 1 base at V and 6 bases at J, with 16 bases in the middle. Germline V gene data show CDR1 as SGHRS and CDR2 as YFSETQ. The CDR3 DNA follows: TGCGCCAGCAGCTTGTCGGGGGCCGGACAAGCCGGGGAGCTGTTTTTT. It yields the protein CASSLSGAGQAGELFF.

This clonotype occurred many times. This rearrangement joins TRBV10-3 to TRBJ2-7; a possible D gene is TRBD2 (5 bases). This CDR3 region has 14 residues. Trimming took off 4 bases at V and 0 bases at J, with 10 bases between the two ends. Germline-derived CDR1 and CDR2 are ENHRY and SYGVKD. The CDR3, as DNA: TGTGCCATCAGTGTAGGTGCGGGCTCCTACGAGCAGTACTTC. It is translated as CAISVGAGSYEQYF.

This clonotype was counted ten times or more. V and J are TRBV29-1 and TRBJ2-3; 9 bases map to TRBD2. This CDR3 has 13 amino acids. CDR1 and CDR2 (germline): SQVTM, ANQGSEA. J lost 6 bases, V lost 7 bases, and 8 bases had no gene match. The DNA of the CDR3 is TGCAGCGAAAAGACTAGCGGCTCCGATACGCAGTATTTT. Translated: CSEKTSGSDTQYF.

The chain's CDR3 is CASSHLTSGSDEQFF. DNA for the CDR3: TGTGCCAGCAGCCACTTAACTAGCGGGAGCGATGAGCAGTTCTTC. The chain employs TRBV3-1 and TRBJ2-1, with 11 bases fitting TRBD2. V lost 3 bases and J lost 8; bases outside the gene matches: 6. This CDR3 region has 15 residues. Germline assignment: CDR1 LGHDT and CDR2 YNNKEL (reference sequence).

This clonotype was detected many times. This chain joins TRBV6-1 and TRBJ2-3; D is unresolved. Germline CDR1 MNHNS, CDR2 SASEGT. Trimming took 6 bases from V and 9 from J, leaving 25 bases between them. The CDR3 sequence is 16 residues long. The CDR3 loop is CASSPDASSRWRTQYF. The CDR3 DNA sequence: TGTGCCAGCAGCCCAGACGCATCCTCGCGCTGGCGGACGCAGTATTTT.

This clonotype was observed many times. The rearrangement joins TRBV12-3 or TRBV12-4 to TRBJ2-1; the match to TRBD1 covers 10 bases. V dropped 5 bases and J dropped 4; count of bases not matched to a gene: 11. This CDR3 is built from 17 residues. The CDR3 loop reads CASSLYAGTGVYNEQFF. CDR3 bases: TGTGCCAGCAGTCTGTACGCCGGGACAGGGGTATACAATGAGCAGTTCTTC.

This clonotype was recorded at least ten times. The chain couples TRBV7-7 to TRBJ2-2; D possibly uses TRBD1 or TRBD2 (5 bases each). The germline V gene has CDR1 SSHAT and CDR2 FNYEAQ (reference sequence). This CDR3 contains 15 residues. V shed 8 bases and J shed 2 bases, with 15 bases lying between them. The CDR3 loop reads CASSRDGQNTGELFF. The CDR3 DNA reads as TGTGCCAGCTCCAGGGACGGACAAAACACCGGGGAGCTGTTTTTT.

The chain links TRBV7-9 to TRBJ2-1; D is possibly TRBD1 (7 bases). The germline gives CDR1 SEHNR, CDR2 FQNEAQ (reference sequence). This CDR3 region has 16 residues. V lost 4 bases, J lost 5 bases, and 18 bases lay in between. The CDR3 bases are TGTGCCAGCAGCTCCTGGAGAACCAGGGGGGACAATGAGCAGTTCTTC. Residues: CASSSWRTRGDNEQFF.

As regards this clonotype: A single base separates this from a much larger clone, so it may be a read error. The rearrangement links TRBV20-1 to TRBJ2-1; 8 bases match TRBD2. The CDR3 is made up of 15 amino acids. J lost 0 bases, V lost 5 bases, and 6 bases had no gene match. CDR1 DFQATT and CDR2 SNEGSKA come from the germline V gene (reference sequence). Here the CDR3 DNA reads TGCAGTGCTCACAAGCGGGGGAGCTCCTACAATGAGCAGTTCTTC. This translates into CSAHKRGSSYNEQFF.

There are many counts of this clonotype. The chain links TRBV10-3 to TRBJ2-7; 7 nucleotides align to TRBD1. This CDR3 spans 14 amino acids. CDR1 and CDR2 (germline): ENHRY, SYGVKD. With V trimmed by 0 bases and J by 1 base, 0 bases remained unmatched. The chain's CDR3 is CAISESTGSYEQYF. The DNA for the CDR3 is TGTGCCATCAGTGAGTCGACAGGGTCCTACGAGCAGTACTTC.

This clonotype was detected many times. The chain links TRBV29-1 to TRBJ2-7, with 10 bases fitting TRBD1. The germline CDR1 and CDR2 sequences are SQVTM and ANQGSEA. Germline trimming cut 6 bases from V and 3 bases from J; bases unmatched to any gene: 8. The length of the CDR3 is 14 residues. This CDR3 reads CSVRSRDRGYEQYF. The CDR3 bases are TGCAGCGTCCGCTCCCGGGACAGGGGCTACGAGCAGTACTTC.

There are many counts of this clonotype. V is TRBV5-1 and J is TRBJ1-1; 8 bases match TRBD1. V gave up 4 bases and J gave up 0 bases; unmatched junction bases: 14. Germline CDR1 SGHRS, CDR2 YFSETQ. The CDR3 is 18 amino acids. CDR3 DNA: TGCGCCAGCAGCCCATCCTATGTGGGACAGGTTGTGAACACTGAAGCTTTCTTT. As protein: CASSPSYVGQVVNTEAFF. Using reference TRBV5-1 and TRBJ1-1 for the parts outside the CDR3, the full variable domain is KAGVTQTPRYLIKTRGQQVTLSCSPISGHRSVSWYQQTPGQGLQFLFEYFSETQRNKGNFPGRFSGRQFSNSRSEMNVSTLELGDSALYLCASSPSYVGQVVNTEAFFGQGTRLTVV.

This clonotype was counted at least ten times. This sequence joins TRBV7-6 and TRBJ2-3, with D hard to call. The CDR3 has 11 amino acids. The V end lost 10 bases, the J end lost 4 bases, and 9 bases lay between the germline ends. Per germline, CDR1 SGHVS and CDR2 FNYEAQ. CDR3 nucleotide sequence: TGTGCCATATCCTTGTCAGATACGCAGTATTTT. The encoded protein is CAISLSDTQYF.

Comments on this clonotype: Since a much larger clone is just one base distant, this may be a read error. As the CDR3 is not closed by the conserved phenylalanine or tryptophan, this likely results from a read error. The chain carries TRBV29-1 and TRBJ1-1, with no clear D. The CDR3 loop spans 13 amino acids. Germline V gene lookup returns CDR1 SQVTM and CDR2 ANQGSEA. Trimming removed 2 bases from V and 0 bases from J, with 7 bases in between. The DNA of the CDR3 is TGCAGCGTTGAAAGGGCCATGAACACTGAAGCTTTCTTG. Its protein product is CSVERAMNTEAFL.

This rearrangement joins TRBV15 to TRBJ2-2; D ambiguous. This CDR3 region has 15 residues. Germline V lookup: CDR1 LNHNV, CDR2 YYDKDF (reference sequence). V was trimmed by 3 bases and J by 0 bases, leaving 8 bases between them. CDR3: CATSRDPANTGELFF. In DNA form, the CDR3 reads TGTGCCACCAGCAGGGATCCTGCGAACACCGGGGAGCTGTTTTTT.

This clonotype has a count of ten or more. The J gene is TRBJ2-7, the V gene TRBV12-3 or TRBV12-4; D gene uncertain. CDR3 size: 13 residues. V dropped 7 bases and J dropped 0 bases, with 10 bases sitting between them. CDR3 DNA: TGTGCCAGCACCACCTTTGGCTCCTACGAGCAGTACTTC. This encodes CASTTFGSYEQYF.

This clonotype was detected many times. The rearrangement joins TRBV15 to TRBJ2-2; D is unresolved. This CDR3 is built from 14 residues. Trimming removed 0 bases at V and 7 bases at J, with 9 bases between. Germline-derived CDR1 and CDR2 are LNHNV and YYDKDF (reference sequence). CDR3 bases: TGTGCCACCAGCAGAGATTTGATCGGCGGGGAGCTGTTTTTT. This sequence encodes CATSRDLIGGELFF.

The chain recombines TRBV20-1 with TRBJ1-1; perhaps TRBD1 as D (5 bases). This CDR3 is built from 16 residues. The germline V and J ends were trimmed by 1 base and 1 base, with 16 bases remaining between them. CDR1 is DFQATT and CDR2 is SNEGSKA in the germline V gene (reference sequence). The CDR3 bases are TGCAGTGCTAGAGGGGGCTCAATTGTAGCGAACACTGAAGCTTTCTTT. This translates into CSARGGSIVANTEAFF.

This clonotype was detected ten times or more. The CDR3 DNA reads TGCGCCAGCAGCCCTAGCGGGTCTATCAACAATGAGCAGTTCTTC. This translates into CASSPSGSINNEQFF. J is TRBJ2-1 and V is TRBV5-1; the match to TRBD2 covers 8 bases. The CDR3 covers 15 residues. The J segment lost 5 bases and the V segment lost 4 bases, leaving 8 bases of the junction unmatched. Germline CDR1 reads SGHRS; CDR2 reads YFSETQ.

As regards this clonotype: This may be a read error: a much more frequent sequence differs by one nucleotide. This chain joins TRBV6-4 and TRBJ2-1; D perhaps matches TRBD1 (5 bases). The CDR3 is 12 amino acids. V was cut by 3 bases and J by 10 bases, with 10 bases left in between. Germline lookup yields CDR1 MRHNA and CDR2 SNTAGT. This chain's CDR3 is CASSEDTVEQFF. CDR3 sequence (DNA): TGTGCCAGCAGTGAGGACACGGTCGAGCAGTTCTTC.

CDR3 bases: TGCGCCAGCAGGAGGGGCGAGGGACTGCGTTACGAGCAGTACTTC. Amino acid sequence: CASRRGEGLRYEQYF. The chain carries TRBV5-1 and TRBJ2-7, with a tentative D call TRBD2 (6 bases). The CDR3 loop spans 15 amino acids. V gave up 5 bases and J gave up 4 bases, with 19 bases separating them. CDR1 and CDR2 from the germline V gene are SGHRS and YFSETQ. Full variable domain (rest looked up from reference TRBV5-1 and TRBJ2-7): KAGVTQTPRYLIKTRGQQVTLSCSPISGHRSVSWYQQTPGQGLQFLFEYFSETQRNKGNFPGRFSGRQFSNSRSEMNVSTLELGDSALYLCASRRGEGLRYEQYFGPGTRLTVT.

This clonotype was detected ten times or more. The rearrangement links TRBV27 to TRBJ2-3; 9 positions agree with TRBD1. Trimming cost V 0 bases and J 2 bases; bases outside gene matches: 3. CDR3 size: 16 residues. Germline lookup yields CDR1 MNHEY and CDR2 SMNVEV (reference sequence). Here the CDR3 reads CASSLSDRGYTDTQYF. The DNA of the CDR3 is TGTGCCAGCAGTTTATCGGACAGGGGCTACACAGATACGCAGTATTTT.

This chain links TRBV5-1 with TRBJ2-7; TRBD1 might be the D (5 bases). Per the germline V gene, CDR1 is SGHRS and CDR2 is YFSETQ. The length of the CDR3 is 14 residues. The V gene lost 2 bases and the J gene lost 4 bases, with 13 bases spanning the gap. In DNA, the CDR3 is TGCGCCAGCAGCTTTAGGGGCTTTCAATACGAGCAGTACTTC. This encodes CASSFRGFQYEQYF.

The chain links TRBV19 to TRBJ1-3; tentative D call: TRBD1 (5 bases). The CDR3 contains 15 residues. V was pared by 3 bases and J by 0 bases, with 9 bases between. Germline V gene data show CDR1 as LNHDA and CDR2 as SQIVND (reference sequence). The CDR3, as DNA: TGTGCCAGTAGTATGGGACCGAACTCTGGAAACACCATATATTTT. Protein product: CASSMGPNSGNTIYF.

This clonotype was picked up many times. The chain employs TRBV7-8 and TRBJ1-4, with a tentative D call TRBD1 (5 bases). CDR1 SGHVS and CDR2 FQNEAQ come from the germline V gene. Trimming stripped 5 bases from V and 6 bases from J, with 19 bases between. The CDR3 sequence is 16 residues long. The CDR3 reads CASSLWGVSMHEKLFF. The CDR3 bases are TGTGCCAGCAGCCTGTGGGGGGTTTCTATGCATGAAAAACTGTTTTTT.

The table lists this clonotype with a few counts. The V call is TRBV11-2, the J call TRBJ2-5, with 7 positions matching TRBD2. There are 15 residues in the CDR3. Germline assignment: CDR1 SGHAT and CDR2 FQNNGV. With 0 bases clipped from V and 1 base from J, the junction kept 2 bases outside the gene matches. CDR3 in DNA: TGTGCCAGCAGCTTAGACCTAGCGGTCCAAGAGACCCAGTACTTC. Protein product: CASSLDLAVQETQYF.